The T cell receptor beta chain described here comes from a study of T cell responses to AZD1222 COVID-19 vaccine. Data came from immunoSEQ multiplex PCR; TCRdb stores just in-frame clones and leaves some out. The data contain 150,000 to 200,000 clones, 85% to 95% of them singletons. Findings and caveats of the study: Only a handful of AZD1222 recipients tested seropositive at baseline. Repertoires in all cases were sampled only once the peak T cell response had passed.

The analysis combined second doses at about 4 or about 12 weeks. Trimming took 5 bases from V and 4 from J, leaving 14 bases between them. CDR1 is MDHEN, CDR2 SYDVKM, per germline. The CDR3 is 14 amino acids. As to this clone: Its matching antigen is unknown.

The material sequenced was peripheral blood, taken 28 days after the second AZD1222 dose. The TCR sequence derives from an adult who received the AZD1222 COVID-19 vaccine. V usage is TRBV28 and J usage is TRBJ1-1; a weak D match, TRBD1 (5 bases). The CDR3 spells CASSGGVLGTEAFF. In DNA form, the CDR3 reads TGTGCCAGCAGTGGAGGGGTACTAGGCACTGAAGCTTTCTTT.